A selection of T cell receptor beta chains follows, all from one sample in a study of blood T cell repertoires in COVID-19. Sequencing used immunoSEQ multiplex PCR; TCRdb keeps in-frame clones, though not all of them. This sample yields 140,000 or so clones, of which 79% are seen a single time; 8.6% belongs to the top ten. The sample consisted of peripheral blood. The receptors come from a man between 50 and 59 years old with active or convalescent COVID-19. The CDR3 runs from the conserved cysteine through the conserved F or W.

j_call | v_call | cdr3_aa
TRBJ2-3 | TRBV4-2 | CASSQGVLAGNSDTQYF
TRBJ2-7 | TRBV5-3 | CARRTAKSFAYEQYF
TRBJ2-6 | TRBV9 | CASSLGGQAGANVLTF
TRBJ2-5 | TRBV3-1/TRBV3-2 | CASSHQTGVETQYF
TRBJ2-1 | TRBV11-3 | CASSPQRVTFNEQFF
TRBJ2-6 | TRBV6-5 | CASSPTGANVLTF
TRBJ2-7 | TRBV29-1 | CNPEGADYEQYF
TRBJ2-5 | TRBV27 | CASRKQPSSGRETQYF
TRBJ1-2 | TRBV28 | CASSLSPGGVTNYGYTF
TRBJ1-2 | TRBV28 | CASSLPPGDYGYTF
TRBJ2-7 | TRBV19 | CASSAGDRAYEQYF
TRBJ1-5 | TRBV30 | CAWSRAPGTGEQPQHF
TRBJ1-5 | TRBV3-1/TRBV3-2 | CASSQGTLSNQPQHF